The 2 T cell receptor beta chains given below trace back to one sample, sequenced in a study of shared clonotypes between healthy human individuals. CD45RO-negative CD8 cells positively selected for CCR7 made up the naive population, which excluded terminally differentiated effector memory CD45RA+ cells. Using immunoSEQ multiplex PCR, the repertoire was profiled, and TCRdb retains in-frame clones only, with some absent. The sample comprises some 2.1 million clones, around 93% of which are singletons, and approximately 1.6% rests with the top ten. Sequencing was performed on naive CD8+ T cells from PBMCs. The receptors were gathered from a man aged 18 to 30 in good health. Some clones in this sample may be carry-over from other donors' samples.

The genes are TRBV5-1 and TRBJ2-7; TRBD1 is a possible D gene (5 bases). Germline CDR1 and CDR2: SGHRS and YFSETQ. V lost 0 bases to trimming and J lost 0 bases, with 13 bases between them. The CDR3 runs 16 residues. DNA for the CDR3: TGCGCCAGCAGCTTGGGACAGAGTCGGCCCTCCTACGAGCAGTACTTC. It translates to CASSLGQSRPSYEQYF.

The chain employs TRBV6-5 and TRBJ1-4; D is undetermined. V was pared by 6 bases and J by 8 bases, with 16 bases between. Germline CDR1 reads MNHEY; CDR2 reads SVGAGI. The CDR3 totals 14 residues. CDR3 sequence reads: CASSFDLGREKLFF. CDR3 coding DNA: TGTGCCAGCAGCTTTGACCTGGGGAGAGAAAAACTGTTTTTT.